This T cell receptor (beta chain) was retrieved from a study of T cell responses to AZD1222 COVID-19 vaccine. Whole-study context: Researchers grouped second doses given at about 4 or about 12 weeks into one pool. Notes on the study in general: Repertoire samples came only from after the peak T cell response.

In the case of this clone: Its antigen is as yet unknown.

Profiling relied on immunoSEQ multiplex PCR, and the TCRdb table lists in-frame clones only, not all of them. This sample has over 150,000 clones, with 90% found just once. The TCR sequence derives from an adult in good health. The sequencing here drew on peripheral blood, taken on day 0 of AZD1222 vaccination.

CDR3 nucleotide sequence: TGTGCCAGCAGCCAGGACAATTCTGGGGCCAACGTCCTGACTTTC. Translated: CASSQDNSGANVLTF. V and J are TRBV4-2 and TRBJ2-6, with D possibly matching TRBD1 (5 bases). The CDR3 loop spans 15 amino acids. Germline assignment: CDR1 LGHNA and CDR2 YNFKEQ. V lost 3 bases and J lost 1, with 7 bases in between.